The source of this TCR beta chain is a study of cytomegalovirus exposure and HLA in healthy donors. Broader study findings: With later analysis, a missense DCLRE1C variant became linked to TCR beta V- and J-gene trimming. In a later analysis, HLA-C alleles had the fewest associated TCRs, DRB1 alleles the most. One later analysis reportedly identified an Asian-associated ancestry cluster that showed fewer N-insertions than the approximately 710-donor mean.

It was with 60 Vbeta and 13 Jbeta primers that the PCR ran. Clones were sequenced by immunoSEQ multiplex PCR, and TCRdb holds only the in-frame ones, with some missing. This table holds around 100,000 clones, approximately 72% found once. On this clone: Its cognate antigen is unknown.

The receptor was derived from a male donor in good health and CMV-seropositive. The sequencing input was PBMCs.

CDR3 region: CALNSQGYYNEQFF. CDR3 coding DNA: TGTGCCTTAAACTCCCAGGGGTACTACAATGAGCAGTTCTTC. This chain joins TRBV30 and TRBJ2-1, with D possibly TRBD1 on 6 matching bases. Looked up from germline, CDR1 is GTSNPN and CDR2 is SVGIG (reference sequence). V gave up 7 bases and J gave up 3 bases, with 16 bases separating them. This CDR3 contains 14 residues.